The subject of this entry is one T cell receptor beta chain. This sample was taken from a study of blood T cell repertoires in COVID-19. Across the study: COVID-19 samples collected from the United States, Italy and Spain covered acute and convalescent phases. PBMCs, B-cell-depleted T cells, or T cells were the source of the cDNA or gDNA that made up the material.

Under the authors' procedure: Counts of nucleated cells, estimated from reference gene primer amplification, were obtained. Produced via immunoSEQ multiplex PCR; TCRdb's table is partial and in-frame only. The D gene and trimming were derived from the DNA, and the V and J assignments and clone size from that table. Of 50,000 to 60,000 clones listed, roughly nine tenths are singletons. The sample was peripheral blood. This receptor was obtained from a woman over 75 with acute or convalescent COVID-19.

CDR3 amino acids: CASNNRGRDTGELFF. The CDR3 DNA reads as TGTGCCAGCAACAACAGGGGGCGAGATACCGGGGAGCTGTTTTTT. V is TRBV3-1 (or the pseudogene TRBV3-2) and J is TRBJ2-2; TRBD1 matches at 9 bases. Germline-derived CDR1 and CDR2 are LGHDT and YNNKEL (reference sequence). V shed 7 bases and J 5 bases; nucleotides not matched to a gene: 8. The CDR3 is 15 residues long.